A single T cell receptor beta chain is shown here with its context. Its antigen is still unknown. Some clones are missing from TCRdb's copy, which holds only in-frame ones; the method was immunoSEQ multiplex PCR. Altogether some 90,000 clones are present, 83% being singletons, with the ten largest covering about a sixth. The sample originates from a study of PD-1 blockade in classical Hodgkin lymphoma. Study details: Intravenous delivery of nivolumab at 3 mg/kg to patients occurred every 2 weeks.

Study-level points and caveats: Diversity similar to that of newly diagnosed patients was seen at baseline in complete responders.

Indicated time point: cycle 4 day 1 (C4D1), after about 6 weeks of nivolumab. There was relapse after autologous stem cell transplantation in every patient, and there was variation in brentuximab vedotin exposure. V was pared by 6 bases and J by 6 bases, with 7 bases of the junction left unmatched. The CDR3 consists of 14 residues. Germline CDR1 and CDR2: MDHEN and SYDVKM. Sequenced here: peripheral blood mononuclear cells (PBMCs), sampled before the fourth cycle of nivolumab. The sequence was collected from a human donor with classical Hodgkin lymphoma. The chain couples TRBV28 to TRBJ2-2; 7 bases are a match to TRBD2. This CDR3 reads CASRERDMSGELFF. CDR3 nucleotide sequence: TGTGCCAGCAGGGAGCGGGATATGTCCGGGGAGCTGTTTTTT.